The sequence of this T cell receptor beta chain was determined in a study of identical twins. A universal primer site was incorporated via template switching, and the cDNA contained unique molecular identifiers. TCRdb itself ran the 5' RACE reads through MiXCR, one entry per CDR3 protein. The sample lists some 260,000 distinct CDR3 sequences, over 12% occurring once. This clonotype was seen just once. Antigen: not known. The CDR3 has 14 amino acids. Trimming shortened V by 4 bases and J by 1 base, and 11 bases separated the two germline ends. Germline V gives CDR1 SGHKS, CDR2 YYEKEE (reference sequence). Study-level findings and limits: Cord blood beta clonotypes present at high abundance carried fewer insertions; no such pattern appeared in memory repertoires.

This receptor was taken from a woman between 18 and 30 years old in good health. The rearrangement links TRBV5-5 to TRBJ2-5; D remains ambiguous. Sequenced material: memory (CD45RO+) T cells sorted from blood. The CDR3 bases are TGTGCCAGCAGCCTGATCGAGGCCCAAGAGACCCAGTACTTC. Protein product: CASSLIEAQETQYF.